This TCR beta chain was found in a study of CD8 T cells in ankylosing spondylitis. Study-wide results and limits: Typical of ankylosing spondylitis blood, it appeared, was a TCR beta motif of eight highly homologous variants.

This clonotype was seen ten or more times. The target antigen is unknown. TCRdb analysed the 5' RACE reads with MiXCR anew, one entry per CDR3 protein. The profile covers hundreds of thousands of distinct CDR3 sequences, with 17% appearing a single time and approximately 1% taken by the ten largest. The germline V and J ends were trimmed by 2 bases and 2 bases, with 3 bases remaining between them. CDR3 size: 12 residues. V and J are TRBV12-3 or TRBV12-4 and TRBJ1-2; D uncertain. This sequence originates from a male donor with ankylosing spondylitis. The material sequenced was blood, either unsorted or a sorted T cell fraction (not recorded which). For the CDR3, the DNA is TGTGCCAGCAGTTTAAACAACTATGGCTACACCTTC. This translates into CASSLNNYGYTF.